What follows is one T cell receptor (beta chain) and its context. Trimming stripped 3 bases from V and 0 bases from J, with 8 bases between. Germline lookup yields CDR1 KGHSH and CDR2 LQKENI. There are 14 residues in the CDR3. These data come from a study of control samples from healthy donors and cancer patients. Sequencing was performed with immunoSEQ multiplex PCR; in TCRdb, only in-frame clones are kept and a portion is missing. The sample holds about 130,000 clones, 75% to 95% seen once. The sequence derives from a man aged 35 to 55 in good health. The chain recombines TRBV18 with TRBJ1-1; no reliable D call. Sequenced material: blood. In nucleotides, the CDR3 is TGTGCCAGCTCACCTCAGCGCGTGAACACTGAAGCTTTCTTT. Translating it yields CASSPQRVNTEAFF.